Reported below is one T cell receptor beta chain. This record belongs to a study of blood T cell repertoires in COVID-19. Recruited during active infection, patients (from Seattle) were subsequently followed longitudinally. V trimming: 8 bases; J trimming: 10 bases; junction bases outside the gene matches: 6. Germline CDR1 and CDR2: MRHNA and SNTAGT. CDR3 size: 13 residues. In the original analysis: Amplification with reference gene primers provided the estimates of nucleated cell counts. Profiled with immunoSEQ multiplex PCR; TCRdb holds only in-frame clones, not every one. The DNA gave D and trimming, while V, J and clone size come from that table. Of roughly 200,000 clones listed, about 85% are singletons.

The gene calls are TRBV6-4 and TRBJ1-6; 9 bases line up with TRBD1. This TCR derives from a person aged 65-85 years with COVID-19, enrolled during active disease. Source material: peripheral blood. Here the CDR3 reads CASGRDRESPLHF. The CDR3, as DNA: TGTGCCAGCGGTCGGGACAGGGAATCACCCCTCCACTTT.